This T cell receptor beta chain came from a study of OX40 agonist ivuxolimab in advanced cancers. Assay: immunoSEQ multiplex PCR; the TCRdb copy retains only in-frame clones and omits some. This table holds fewer than 55,000 clones, 75% to 90% found once. Germline V gene lookup returns CDR1 SEHNR and CDR2 FQNEAQ (reference sequence). Trimming pared 4 bases from V and 3 bases from J, leaving 12 bases between. The CDR3 contains 14 residues. The sample holds one count of this clone. Its antigen is not identified. General study points: Normalized T-cell clonal expansion was also low in a subset of nonresponders.

This specimen consisted of CD4+ or CD8+ T cells sorted from blood, obtained in a trial of the OX40 agonist ivuxolimab. This chain joins TRBV7-9 and TRBJ1-1, with D possibly TRBD1 on 5 matching bases. The TCR originated in an adult with an advanced solid tumor such as melanoma, head and neck, liver or kidney cancer. The CDR3 nucleotides read TGTGCCAGCAGCTCGGACACCGGCGACACTGAAGCTTTCTTT. Translation: CASSSDTGDTEAFF.